The 7 T cell receptor beta chains given below trace back to one sample, sequenced in a study of shared clonotypes between healthy human individuals. TCRdb's copy holds only in-frame clones and misses some; the assay was immunoSEQ multiplex PCR. The sample records approximately 2.3 million clones, approximately 95% being singletons. The source material was naive CD4+ T cells from PBMCs. Stated subset: CD45RA+ positively selected. These receptors all come from a man aged 18 to 29 in good health. Some clones in this sample may be carry-over from other donors' samples.

About this clone itself: This sample also contains other DNA sequences that code for the same CDR3. The gene calls are TRBV19 and TRBJ1-5; perhaps TRBD1 as D (5 bases). Germline V gene lookup returns CDR1 LNHDA and CDR2 SQIVND (reference sequence). V lost 8 bases to trimming and J lost 0 bases, with 11 bases between them. The CDR3 sequence is 14 residues long. CDR3 protein: CASSPGGSNQPQHF. CDR3 nucleotides: TGTGCCAGTTCCCCGGGGGGTAGCAATCAGCCCCAGCATTTT.

The DNA of the CDR3 is TGTGCCAGTAGTCCTCGACAAAGACTAGAGACCCAGTACTTC. Protein product: CASSPRQRLETQYF. The chain is built from TRBV19 and TRBJ2-5; D uncertain. V shed 5 bases and J shed 4 bases, with 14 bases lying between them. Germline V CDR1 and CDR2: LNHDA, SQIVND (reference sequence). This CDR3 region has 14 residues.

For this clone: The same CDR3 arises from other DNA sequences in this sample as well. The chain links TRBV5-4 to TRBJ1-2, with 12 bases lining up with TRBD1. Germline lookup yields CDR1 SGHNT and CDR2 YYREEE (reference sequence). This CDR3 comprises 15 residues. V gave up 2 bases and J gave up 4 bases; unmatched junction bases: 3. The CDR3 reads CASSFPGQGAYGYTF. The DNA for the CDR3 is TGTGCCAGCAGCTTCCCGGGACAGGGGGCCTATGGCTACACCTTC.

This clone has just a few counts. V and J are TRBV5-1 and TRBJ1-1; possibly TRBD1 for D (5 bases). Germline values: CDR1 SGHRS, CDR2 YFSETQ. Trimming took 4 bases from V and 1 from J, leaving 11 bases between them. The CDR3 runs 14 residues. CDR3 protein: CASSAGPPNTEAFF. The CDR3 DNA is TGCGCCAGCAGCGCGGGACCGCCGAACACTGAAGCTTTCTTT.

This chain links TRBV2 with TRBJ2-1, with D possibly called TRBD1 or TRBD2 (6 bases each). The CDR3 is 14 amino acids. V dropped 6 bases and J dropped 8 bases, with 17 bases sitting between them. The germline gives CDR1 SNHLY, CDR2 FYNNEI. The CDR3 DNA is TGTGCCAGCAGGTGGGGGGCGGGAATGTATGAGCAGTTCTTC. Its translation is CASRWGAGMYEQFF.

With regard to this clone: Other DNA sequences in the sample encode the same CDR3. CDR3 amino acids: CAWSVRTGETQYF. CDR3 in DNA: TGTGCCTGGAGTGTACGTACGGGAGAGACCCAGTACTTC. This chain links TRBV30 with TRBJ2-5; D unclear. The V end was cut by 0 bases, the J end by 4 bases, with 9 bases between. The CDR3 has 13 amino acids. Per germline, CDR1 GTSNPN and CDR2 SVGIG (reference sequence). The variable domain in full, with the rest retrieved from reference TRBV30 and TRBJ2-5, is SQTIHQWPATLVQPVGSPLSLECTVEGTSNPNLYWYRQAAGRGLQLLFYSVGIGQISSEVPQNLSASRPQDRQFILSSKKLLLSDSGFYLCAWSVRTGETQYFGPGTRLLVL.

The V and J genes are TRBV29-1 and TRBJ1-2; D gene uncertain. The ends were cut back, 6 bases at V and 2 bases at J, with 19 bases in the middle. This CDR3 spans 15 amino acids. The germline V gene encodes CDR1 SQVTM and CDR2 ANQGSEA. The chain's CDR3 is CSVPTGNSANYGYTF. For the CDR3, the DNA is TGCAGCGTCCCAACCGGCAATAGCGCAAACTATGGCTACACCTTC.